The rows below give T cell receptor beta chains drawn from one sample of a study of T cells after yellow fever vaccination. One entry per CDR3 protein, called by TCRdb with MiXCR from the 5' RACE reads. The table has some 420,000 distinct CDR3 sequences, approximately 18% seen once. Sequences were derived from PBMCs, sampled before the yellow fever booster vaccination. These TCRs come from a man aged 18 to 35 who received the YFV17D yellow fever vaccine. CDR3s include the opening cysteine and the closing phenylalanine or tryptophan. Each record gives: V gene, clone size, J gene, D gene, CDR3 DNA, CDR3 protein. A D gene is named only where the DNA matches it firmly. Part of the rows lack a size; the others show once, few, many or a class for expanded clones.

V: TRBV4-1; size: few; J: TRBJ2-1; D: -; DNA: TGCGCCAGCAGCCCGGTCGGGAAGAAGGGGAATGAGCAGTTCTTC; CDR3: CASSPVGKKGNEQFF
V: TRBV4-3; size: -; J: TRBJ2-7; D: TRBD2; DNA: TGCGCCAGCAGCCAAGGACTAGCGCCCAGCTACGAGCAGTACTTC; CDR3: CASSQGLAPSYEQYF
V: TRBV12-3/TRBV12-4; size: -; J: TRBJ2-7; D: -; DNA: TGTGCCAGCAGTTATGGAATTCAGGGGGAGCAGTACTTC; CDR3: CASSYGIQGEQYF
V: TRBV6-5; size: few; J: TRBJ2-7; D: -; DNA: TGTGCCAGCAGTGAACTAGGCGAGAGCTCCTACGAGCAGTACTTC; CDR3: CASSELGESSYEQYF
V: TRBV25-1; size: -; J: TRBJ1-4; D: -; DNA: TGTGCCAGCAGTGAATCTTTAGCTAATGAAAAACTGTTTTTT; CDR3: CASSESLANEKLFF
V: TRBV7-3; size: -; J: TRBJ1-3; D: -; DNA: TGTGCCAGCAGCTCCTATCCTTCAGGCTTCGGAAACACCATATATTTT; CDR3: CASSSYPSGFGNTIYF
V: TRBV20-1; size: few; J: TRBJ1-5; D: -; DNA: TGCAGTGCTACAGGGGCAACCGGCAATCAGCCCCAGCATTTT; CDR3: CSATGATGNQPQHF
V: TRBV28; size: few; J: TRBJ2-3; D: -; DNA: TGTGCCAGCAGTTTCGCAGCAGGGGGGGCAGATACGCAGTATTTT; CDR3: CASSFAAGGADTQYF
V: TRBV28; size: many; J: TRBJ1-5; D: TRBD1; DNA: TGTGCCAGCAGTTTACTCTGGGGACAGGGACGTCAGCCCCAGCATTTT; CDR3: CASSLLWGQGRQPQHF
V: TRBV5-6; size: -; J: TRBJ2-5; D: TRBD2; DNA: TGTGCCAGCAGCTTGGGACTAGCGGGGGTCCGGACCCAGTACTTC; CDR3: CASSLGLAGVRTQYF
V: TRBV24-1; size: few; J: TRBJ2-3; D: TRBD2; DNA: TGTGCCACCAGTGACCCCGGGACTAGCGGCACAGATACGCAGTATTTT; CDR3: CATSDPGTSGTDTQYF
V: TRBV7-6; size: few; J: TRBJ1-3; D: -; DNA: TGTGCCAGCAGCTTAGAAGGGTTCGGAAACACCATATATTTT; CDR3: CASSLEGFGNTIYF
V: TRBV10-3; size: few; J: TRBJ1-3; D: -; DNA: TGTGCCATCAGTGGTGGGGGAAACACCATATATTTT; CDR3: CAISGGGNTIYF
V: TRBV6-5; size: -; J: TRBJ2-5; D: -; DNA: TGTGCCAGCAGTTCCACAGGGAGAACAAAGACCCAGTACTTC; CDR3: CASSSTGRTKTQYF
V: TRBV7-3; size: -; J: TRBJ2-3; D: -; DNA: TGTGCCAGCAGCCGAACTCGAGATACGCAGTATTTT; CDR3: CASSRTRDTQYF
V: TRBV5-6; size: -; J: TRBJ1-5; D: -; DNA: TGTGCCAGCAGCTTGATGGGACACCACAATCAGCCCCAGCATTTT; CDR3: CASSLMGHHNQPQHF
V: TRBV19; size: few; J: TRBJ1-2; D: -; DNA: TGTGCCAGTAGTCGCCAACAGCTTAACTATGGCTACACCTTC; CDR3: CASSRQQLNYGYTF
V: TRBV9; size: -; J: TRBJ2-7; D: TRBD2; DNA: TGTGCCAGCAGCGTGGGGGGGACTAGCCCCTACGAGCAGTACTTC; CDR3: CASSVGGTSPYEQYF